Listed below are T cell receptor beta chains from one sample, sequenced in a study of T-cell reconstitution after alpha-beta-depleted transplantation in children. TCRdb analysed the PCR reads with MiXCR anew, one entry per CDR3 protein. The table records around 250,000 distinct CDR3 sequences, approximately 9.8% of them present only once. Sequences were derived from PBMCs from the stem cell graft donor, sampled from the stem cell graft. The receptors shown here come from a human donor who donated a stem cell graft to a child with SCID. CDR3s include the opening cysteine and the closing phenylalanine or tryptophan. D genes are given only for firm matches. The size entry is marked missing in some rows and otherwise reads once, few, many or a size class.

>TRBJ2-7|NA|TRBV29-1|13|NA
CSVLPGISYEQYF
TGCAGCGTGCTTCCGGGGATCTCCTACGAGCAGTACTTC
>TRBJ2-3|TRBD2|TRBV3-1|19|few
CASSRGLAGGLLRTDTQYF
TGTGCCAGCAGCCGGGGACTAGCGGGGGGCCTCCTTCGCACAGATACGCAGTATTTT
>TRBJ2-1|TRBD2|TRBV27|17|few
CASSPGLAGGTYNEQFF
TGTGCCAGCAGCCCGGGACTAGCGGGGGGTACCTACAATGAGCAGTTCTTC
>TRBJ1-5|NA|TRBV5-6|16|few
CASSLARGVSNQPQHF
TGTGCCAGCAGCTTGGCGAGAGGGGTTAGCAATCAGCCCCAGCATTTT
>TRBJ2-3|TRBD2|TRBV12-3/TRBV12-4|16|few
CASRPWGRGGADTQYF
TGTGCCAGCAGACCCTGGGGGCGGGGGGGTGCAGATACGCAGTATTTT
>TRBJ2-1|NA|TRBV5-1|13|many
CASSLVGMGEQFF
TGCGCCAGCAGCTTGGTGGGGATGGGTGAGCAGTTCTTC
>TRBJ1-3|NA|TRBV10-3|15|many
CAISDDGSSGNTIYF
TGTGCCATCAGTGACGACGGCAGCTCTGGAAACACCATATATTTT
>TRBJ1-2|NA|TRBV12-3/TRBV12-4|14|many
CASTRRGANYGYTF
TGTGCCAGCACCCGACGGGGGGCTAACTATGGCTACACCTTC
>TRBJ1-5|NA|TRBV20-1|13|few
CSARGSLNQPQHF
TGCAGTGCTAGAGGATCTCTCAATCAGCCCCAGCATTTT
>TRBJ2-7|NA|TRBV5-1|14|NA
CASSLNTDSYEQYF
TGCGCCAGCAGCTTGAATACGGACTCCTACGAGCAGTACTTC
>TRBJ2-7|NA|TRBV20-1|12|many
CSAAGIADEQYF
TGCAGTGCGGCTGGGATCGCCGACGAGCAGTACTTC
>TRBJ2-1|NA|TRBV6-5|11|NA
CASIGHNEQFF
TGTGCCAGCATCGGCCACAATGAGCAGTTCTTC
>TRBJ2-1|TRBD2|TRBV12-3/TRBV12-4|15|few
CASSISGGGISEQFF
TGTGCCAGCAGTATTAGCGGGGGGGGTATTAGTGAGCAGTTCTTC
>TRBJ2-3|TRBD2|TRBV5-1|13|many
CASRGLVDDTQYF
TGCGCCAGCAGAGGACTAGTCGACGATACGCAGTATTTT
>TRBJ2-2|TRBD1|TRBV2|16|few
CASSLRQGMNTGELFF
TGTGCCAGCAGTCTTAGACAGGGGATGAACACCGGGGAGCTGTTTTTT
>TRBJ2-3|NA|TRBV5-1|14|NA
CASSNERGTDTQYF
TGCGCCAGCAGCAACGAGCGGGGCACAGATACGCAGTATTTT
>TRBJ2-3|NA|TRBV5-1|12|NA
CASSLVRDTQYF
TGTGCCAGCAGCTTGGTCCGGGATACGCAGTATTTT
>TRBJ2-3|NA|TRBV10-3|12|many
CAISSSTDTQYF
TGTGCCATCAGTTCTAGCACAGATACGCAGTATTTT
>TRBJ2-7|NA|TRBV5-1|13|many
CASSFGLSYEQYF
TGCGCCAGCAGCTTCGGACTGAGCTACGAGCAGTACTTC
>TRBJ1-4|NA|TRBV20-1|12|NA
CSASPEEEKLFF
TGCAGTGCTAGCCCAGAAGAGGAAAAACTGTTTTTT
>TRBJ2-7|NA|TRBV11-2|14|few
CASSFGGWRYEQYF
TGTGCCAGCAGCTTTGGGGGCTGGCGGTACGAGCAGTACTTC
>TRBJ2-5|NA|TRBV20-1|11|NA
CSARESGREYF
TGCAGTGCTAGAGAAAGCGGAAGGGAGTACTTC
>TRBJ2-7|TRBD1|TRBV27|12|few
CASSQDRAREYF
TGTGCCAGCAGTCAGGACAGGGCCCGGGAGTACTTC
>TRBJ2-3|NA|TRBV20-1|12|NA
CSASDGWDTQYF
TGCAGTGCTAGTGACGGTTGGGATACGCAGTATTTT
>TRBJ2-7|NA|TRBV2|12|few
CAWTLRDYEQYF
TGTGCCTGGACACTGCGGGACTACGAGCAGTACTTC
>TRBJ1-5|TRBD1|TRBV6-8|16|NA
CASRNSGTGGYQPQHF
TGTGCCAGCAGAAACTCCGGGACAGGAGGTTATCAGCCCCAGCATTTT
>TRBJ2-7|NA|TRBV4-1|17|few
CASSQDPQGTEDREQYF
TGCGCCAGCAGCCAAGATCCTCAAGGGACTGAAGACCGAGAGCAGTACTTC
>TRBJ2-2|TRBD1|TRBV7-9|16|NA
CASSSDREANTGELFF
TGTGCCAGCAGCTCCGACAGGGAAGCGAACACCGGGGAGCTGTTTTTT
>TRBJ1-4|NA|TRBV20-1|14|NA
CSAPGPADNEKLFF
TGCAGTGCTCCTGGTCCTGCGGATAATGAAAAACTGTTTTTT
>TRBJ2-2|TRBD1|TRBV6-2/TRBV6-3|16|few
CASSWPDTGVTGELFF
TGTGCCAGCAGTTGGCCTGACACAGGGGTCACCGGGGAGCTGTTTTTT
>TRBJ2-4|NA|TRBV10-3|14|few
CAISESMVKNIQYF
TGTGCCATCAGTGAGTCGATGGTCAAAAACATTCAGTACTTC
>TRBJ2-1|TRBD2|TRBV11-1|17|NA
CASSLVGSGGLYNEQFF
TGTGCCAGCAGCTTAGTAGGGAGCGGGGGCCTATACAATGAGCAGTTCTTC
>TRBJ2-7|TRBD1|TRBV2|15|many
CASSEGQGVSYEQYF
TGTGCCAGCAGTGAGGGACAGGGGGTCTCCTACGAGCAGTACTTC
>TRBJ1-6|NA|TRBV5-1|17|NA
CASSFSHGGQGESPLHF
TGCGCCAGCAGCTTTTCTCACGGGGGGCAGGGCGAGTCACCCCTCCACTTT
>TRBJ2-1|NA|TRBV29-1|13|many
CSVTGLINNEQFF
TGCAGCGTTACCGGACTAATTAACAATGAGCAGTTCTTC
>TRBJ2-7|NA|TRBV3-1|12|few
CASSQSSSLWDF
TGTGCCAGCAGCCAGAGTAGTAGCCTCTGGGACTTC
>TRBJ2-7|TRBD2|TRBV5-1|13|many
CASSLGGGYEQYF
TGTGCCAGCAGCTTAGGCGGGGGCTACGAGCAGTACTTC
>TRBJ1-5|NA|TRBV25-1|15|few
CASSAQGPSNQPQHF
TGTGCCAGCAGTGCCCAGGGGCCGTCCAATCAGCCCCAGCATTTT
>TRBJ2-7|NA|TRBV15|15|NA
CATSREGYQSYEQYF
TGTGCCACCAGCAGAGAGGGGTATCAATCCTACGAGCAGTACTTC
>TRBJ1-1|NA|TRBV25-1|12|many
CATSRVDTEAFF
TGTGCCACCAGCAGGGTTGACACTGAAGCTTTCTTT
>TRBJ1-1|NA|TRBV12-3/TRBV12-4|12|NA
CASSLGQSGAFF
TGTGCCAGCAGTCTGGGACAATCAGGAGCTTTCTTT
>TRBJ1-1|NA|TRBV19|12|NA
CASTRGGTEAFF
TGTGCCAGTACCCGGGGGGGCACTGAAGCTTTCTTT
>TRBJ1-6|NA|TRBV20-1|13|few
CSASRGVNSPLHF
TGCAGTGCTAGTCGCGGGGTGAATTCACCCCTCCACTTT
>TRBJ1-5|TRBD1|TRBV12-3/TRBV12-4|16|NA
CASSPRGLESNQPQHF
TGTGCCAGCAGTCCCAGGGGGCTTGAGAGCAATCAGCCCCAGCATTTT
>TRBJ1-2|NA|TRBV12-3/TRBV12-4|14|few
CASSPGAGSYGYTF
TGTGCCAGCAGCCCCGGAGCAGGGAGCTATGGCTACACCTTC